This T cell receptor (beta chain) was sequenced in a study of T cells after yellow fever vaccination. Points from the study as a whole: The CD4 compartment and the CD8 compartment contained a small share of clonotypes in common.

This clonotype was picked up a small number of times. What it binds is unknown. 5'RACE template switching added a universal primer site and UMIs to TCR cDNA. TCRdb re-called the 5' RACE reads through MiXCR, storing one row per CDR3 protein. Here the sample spans roughly 260,000 distinct CDR3 sequences, approximately 12% being singletons. Material: CD4+ T cells sorted from PBMCs, obtained 45 days after the yellow fever booster vaccination. The TCR was taken from a man aged 25-45 years who received the YFV17D yellow fever vaccine.

Written as DNA, the CDR3 is TGTGCCAGCCGCGAGGGGGTTGGGAGGGCCGGGGAGCTGTTTTTT. This encodes CASREGVGRAGELFF. The rearrangement uses TRBV7-2 and TRBJ2-2, with a weak D call TRBD2 (7 bases). The CDR3 consists of 15 residues. Germline CDR1 and CDR2: SGHTA and FQGNSA. V was shortened by 8 bases and J by 6 bases, with 19 bases between the two germline ends.